Listed below are T cell receptor beta chains from one sample, sequenced in a study of T-cell memory formation after mild COVID-19. TCRdb recomputed calls from the 5' RACE reads with MiXCR, one row per CDR3 protein. This sample has 400,000 or so distinct CDR3 sequences, with around 20% found just once. The sequencing sample was made of PBMCs or a T cell subset sorted from them (not recorded which). The receptor set was obtained from an adult woman who had mild COVID-19 (a few samples of this study predate the infection). Cell type and time point are not known. CDR3s include the opening cysteine and the closing phenylalanine or tryptophan.

v_call	j_call	cdr3_aa
TRBV5-4	TRBJ2-7	CASSSAGRSYEQYF
TRBV20-1	TRBJ1-5	CSARTGGNQPQHF
TRBV7-9	TRBJ1-1	CASSSSGGALNTEAFF
TRBV18	TRBJ2-3	CASSPRGGPDTQYF
TRBV6-1	TRBJ1-1	CASTWTLNTEAFF
TRBV5-1	TRBJ1-1	CASSLDRDLNTEAFF
TRBV18	TRBJ2-7	CASWPGTSGRYEQYF
TRBV15	TRBJ2-7	CATSTGTSGLNYEQYF
TRBV5-6	TRBJ1-2	CASSLPRQVYGYTF
TRBV7-9	TRBJ2-5	CASSLIFSGGFQETQYF
TRBV6-6	TRBJ2-5	CASSSGGLSGGAAVAQYF
TRBV12-3/TRBV12-4	TRBJ2-1	CASSSNSYEQFF
TRBV7-3	TRBJ1-2	CASSFGYDRGTSLSVANYGYTF
TRBV9	TRBJ2-7	CASSVDAGGPYEQYF
TRBV4-1	TRBJ2-5	CASSQGAVQETQYF
TRBV25-1	TRBJ2-1	CASSPPGAGEQFF
TRBV7-9	TRBJ1-1	CASSLGGSDGTEAFF
TRBV20-1	TRBJ2-3	CSASEFGLAGGSDTQYF
TRBV19	TRBJ2-7	CASSPRTSETYEQYF
TRBV27	TRBJ2-2	CASSFADTGELFF
TRBV7-9	TRBJ2-7	CASSSWDSLYEQYF
TRBV4-2	TRBJ2-1	CASSLEREGQFF
TRBV6-1	TRBJ2-5	CASSRGQEETQYF
TRBV5-1	TRBJ2-1	CASSTSDSRSYNEQFF
TRBV20-1	TRBJ1-2	CSATKYTGYGYTF
TRBV6-2/TRBV6-3	TRBJ1-2	CASSYDPGTGGRAVDGYTF
TRBV11-2	TRBJ2-1	CASSLGGQGTQNEQFF
TRBV24-1	TRBJ2-1	CATRGHGAYNEQFF
TRBV12-3/TRBV12-4	TRBJ1-1	CASRSYRLGHREDTEAFF
TRBV4-3	TRBJ2-1	CASSQEVGNEQFF
TRBV7-9	TRBJ2-2	CASRPGTGGSYTGELFF
TRBV12-3/TRBV12-4	TRBJ2-3	CASSSGLGITDTQYF
TRBV3-1	TRBJ2-1	CASSQGTRDEQFF
TRBV4-2	TRBJ2-3	CASSQEGGADTQYF
TRBV7-8	TRBJ2-3	CASSEEGATDTQYF
TRBV4-3	TRBJ2-1	CASSQERDSTSDEQFF
TRBV3-1	TRBJ1-4	CASNNREGGEKLFF
TRBV27	TRBJ2-7	CASSGSWRLVYF
TRBV5-1	TRBJ1-1	CASSPDIWRGTENTEAFF
TRBV7-3	TRBJ2-1	CASSPMGLGYNEQFF
TRBV4-2	TRBJ2-3	CASSQEGTGPTDTQYF
TRBV11-2	TRBJ2-7	CASTWDPSYEQYF
TRBV4-2	TRBJ1-5	CASSQDTGQGYQPQHF
TRBV2	TRBJ2-3	CASRPTSVGTDTQYF
TRBV29-1	TRBJ2-3	CSVEKAGVTDTQYF
TRBV6-1	TRBJ1-1	CASSGPRGGWEDTEAFF
TRBV20-1	TRBJ1-1	CSTRQGGTEAFF
TRBV12-3/TRBV12-4	TRBJ2-4	CASSRGQLKNIQYF
TRBV20-1	TRBJ2-7	CSARDIGGPSSYEQYF
TRBV20-1	TRBJ1-5	CSARGGPNQPQHF
TRBV28	TRBJ2-5	CASTKGWLAGGVVETQYF
TRBV2	TRBJ2-7	CASRTSEQYF
TRBV9	TRBJ2-1	CASSVGGSGGPYNEQFF
TRBV5-6	TRBJ2-5	CASSRGTGERETQYF
TRBV21-1	TRBJ1-4	CASSPKRGSGYKKLFF
TRBV7-3	TRBJ2-3	CASSLGPEAGTQYF
TRBV12-3/TRBV12-4	TRBJ2-1	CASRLHNEQFF
TRBV12-3/TRBV12-4	TRBJ1-2	CASSETGVWDGYTF